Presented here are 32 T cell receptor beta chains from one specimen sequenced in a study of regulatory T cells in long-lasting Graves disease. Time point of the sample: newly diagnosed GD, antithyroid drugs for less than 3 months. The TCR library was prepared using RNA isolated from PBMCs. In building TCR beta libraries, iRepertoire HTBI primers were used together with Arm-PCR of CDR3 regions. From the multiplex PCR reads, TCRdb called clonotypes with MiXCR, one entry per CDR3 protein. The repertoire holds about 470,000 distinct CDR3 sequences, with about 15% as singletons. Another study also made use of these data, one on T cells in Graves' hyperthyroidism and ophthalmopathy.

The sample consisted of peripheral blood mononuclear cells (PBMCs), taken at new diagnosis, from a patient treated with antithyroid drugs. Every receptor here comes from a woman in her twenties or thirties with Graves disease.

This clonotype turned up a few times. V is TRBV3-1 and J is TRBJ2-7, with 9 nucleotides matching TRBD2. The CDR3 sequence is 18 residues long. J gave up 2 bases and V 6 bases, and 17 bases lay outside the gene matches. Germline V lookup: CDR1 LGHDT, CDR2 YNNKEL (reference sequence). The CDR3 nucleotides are TGTGCCAGCAGTCCGGAGGCGGGAGGGCCAATGGGTACCTACGAGCAGTACTTC. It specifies CASSPEAGGPMGTYEQYF.

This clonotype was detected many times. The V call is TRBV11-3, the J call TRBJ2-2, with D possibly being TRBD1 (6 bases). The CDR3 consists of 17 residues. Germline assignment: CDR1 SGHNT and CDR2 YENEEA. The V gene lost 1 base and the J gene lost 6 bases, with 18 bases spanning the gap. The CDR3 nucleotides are TGTGCCAGCAGCTTAGGCCCTCCCACAGGGTTGTCCGGGGAGCTGTTTTTT. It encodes CASSLGPPTGLSGELFF.

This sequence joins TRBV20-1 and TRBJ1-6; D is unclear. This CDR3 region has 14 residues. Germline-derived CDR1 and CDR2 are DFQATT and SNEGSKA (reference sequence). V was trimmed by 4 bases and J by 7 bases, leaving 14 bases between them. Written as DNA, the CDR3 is TGCAGTGCTAAGCGGCAGGCCCCAAATTCACCCCTCCACTTT. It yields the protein CSAKRQAPNSPLHF.

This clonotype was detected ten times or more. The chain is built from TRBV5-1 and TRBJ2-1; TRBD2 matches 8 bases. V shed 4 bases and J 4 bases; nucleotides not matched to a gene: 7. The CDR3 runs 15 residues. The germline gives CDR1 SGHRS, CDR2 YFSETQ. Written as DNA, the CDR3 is TGCGCCAGCAGCAGCGGGAGAAGCCCATACAATGAGCAGTTCTTC. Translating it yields CASSSGRSPYNEQFF.

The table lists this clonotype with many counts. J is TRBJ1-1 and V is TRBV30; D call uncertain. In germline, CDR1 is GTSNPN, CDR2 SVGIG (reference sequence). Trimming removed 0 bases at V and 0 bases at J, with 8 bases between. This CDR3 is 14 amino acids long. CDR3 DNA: TGTGCCTGGAGTGTTGCTGCCCTGAACACTGAAGCTTTCTTT. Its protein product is CAWSVAALNTEAFF. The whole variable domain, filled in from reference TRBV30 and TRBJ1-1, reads SQTIHQWPATLVQPVGSPLSLECTVEGTSNPNLYWYRQAAGRGLQLLFYSVGIGQISSEVPQNLSASRPQDRQFILSSKKLLLSDSGFYLCAWSVAALNTEAFFGQGTRLTVV.

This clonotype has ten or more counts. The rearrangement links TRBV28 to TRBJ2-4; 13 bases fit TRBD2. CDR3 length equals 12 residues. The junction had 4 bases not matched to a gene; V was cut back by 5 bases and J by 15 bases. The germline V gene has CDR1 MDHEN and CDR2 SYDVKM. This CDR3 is CASSLLAGGLYF. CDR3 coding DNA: TGTGCCAGCAGTCTACTAGCGGGAGGGTTGTACTTC.

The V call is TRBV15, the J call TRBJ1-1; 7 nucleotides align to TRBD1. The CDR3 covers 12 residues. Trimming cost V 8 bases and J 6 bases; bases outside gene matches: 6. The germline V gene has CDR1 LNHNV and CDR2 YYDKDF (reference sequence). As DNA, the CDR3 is TGTGCCACCCAAACAACAGGGGCTGAAGCTTTCTTT. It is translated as CATQTTGAEAFF.

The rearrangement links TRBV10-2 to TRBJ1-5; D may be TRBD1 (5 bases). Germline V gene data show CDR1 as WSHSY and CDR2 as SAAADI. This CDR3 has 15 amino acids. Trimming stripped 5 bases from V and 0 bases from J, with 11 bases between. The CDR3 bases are TGCGCCAGCAGTAACAGGAGCCATAGCAATCAGCCCCAGCATTTT. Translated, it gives CASSNRSHSNQPQHF.

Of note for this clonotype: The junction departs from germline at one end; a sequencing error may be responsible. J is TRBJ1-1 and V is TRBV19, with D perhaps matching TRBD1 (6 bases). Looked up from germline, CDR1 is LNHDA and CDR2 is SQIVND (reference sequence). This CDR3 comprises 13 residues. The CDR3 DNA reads TGTGCCAGTAGTTACGGGAGGGACACTGGAGCTTTCTTT. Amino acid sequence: CASSYGRDTGAFF.

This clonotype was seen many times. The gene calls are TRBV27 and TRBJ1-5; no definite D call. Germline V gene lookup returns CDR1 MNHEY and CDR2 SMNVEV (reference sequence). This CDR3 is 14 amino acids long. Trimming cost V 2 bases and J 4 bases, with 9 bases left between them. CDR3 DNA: TGTGCCAGCAGTTTAGGGGTGGCGAATCAGCCCCAGCATTTT. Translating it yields CASSLGVANQPQHF.

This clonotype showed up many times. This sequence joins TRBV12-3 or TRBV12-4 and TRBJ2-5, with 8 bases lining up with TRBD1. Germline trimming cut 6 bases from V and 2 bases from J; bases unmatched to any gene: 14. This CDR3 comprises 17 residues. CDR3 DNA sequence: TGTGCCAGCAGCCTCCTGGTATCAGGGGGCGGACAAGAGACCCAGTACTTC. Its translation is CASSLLVSGGGQETQYF.

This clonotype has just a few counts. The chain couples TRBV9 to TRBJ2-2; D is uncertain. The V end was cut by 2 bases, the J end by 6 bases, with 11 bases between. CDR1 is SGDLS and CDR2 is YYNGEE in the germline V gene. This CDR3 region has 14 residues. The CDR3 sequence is CASSVQLTPGELFF. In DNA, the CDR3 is TGTGCCAGCAGCGTTCAACTCACCCCCGGGGAGCTGTTTTTT. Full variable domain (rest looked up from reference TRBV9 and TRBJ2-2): DSGVTQTPKHLITATGQRVTLRCSPRSGDLSVYWYQQSLDQGLQFLIQYYNGEERAKGNILERFSAQQFPDLHSELNLSSLELGDSALYFCASSVQLTPGELFFGEGSRLTVL.

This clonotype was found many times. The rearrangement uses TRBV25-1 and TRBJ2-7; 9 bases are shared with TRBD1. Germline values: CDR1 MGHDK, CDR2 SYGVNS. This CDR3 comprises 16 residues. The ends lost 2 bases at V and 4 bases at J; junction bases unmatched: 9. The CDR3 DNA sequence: TGTGCCAGCAGTGAACCGGGACAGGGAACATTGTACGAGCAGTACTTC. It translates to CASSEPGQGTLYEQYF.

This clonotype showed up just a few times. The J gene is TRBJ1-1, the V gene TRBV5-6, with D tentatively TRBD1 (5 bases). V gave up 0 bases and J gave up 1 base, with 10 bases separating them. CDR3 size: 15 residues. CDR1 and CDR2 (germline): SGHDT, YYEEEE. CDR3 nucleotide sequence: TGTGCCAGCAGCTTGGAGGCGGGGACGAACACTGAAGCTTTCTTT. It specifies CASSLEAGTNTEAFF.

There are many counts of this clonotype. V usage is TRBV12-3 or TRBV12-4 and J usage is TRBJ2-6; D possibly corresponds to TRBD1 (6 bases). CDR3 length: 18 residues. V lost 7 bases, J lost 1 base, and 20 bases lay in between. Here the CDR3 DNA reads TGTGCCAGCAAAGGGGGAGCTTCCACACCTTCTGGGGCCAACGTCCTGACTTTC. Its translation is CASKGGASTPSGANVLTF.

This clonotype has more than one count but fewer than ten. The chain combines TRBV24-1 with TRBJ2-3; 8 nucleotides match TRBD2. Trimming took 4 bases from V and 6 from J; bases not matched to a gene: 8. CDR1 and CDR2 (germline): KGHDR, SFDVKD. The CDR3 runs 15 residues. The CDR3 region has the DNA TGTGCCACCAGTGACGATACCGGGGGGGAGGATACGCAGTATTTT. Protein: CATSDDTGGEDTQYF.

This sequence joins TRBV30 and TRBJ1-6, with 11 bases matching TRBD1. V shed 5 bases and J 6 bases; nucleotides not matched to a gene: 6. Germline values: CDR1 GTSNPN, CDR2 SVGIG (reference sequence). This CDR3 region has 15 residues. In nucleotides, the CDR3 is TGTGCCTGGGGACTAGGGACAGGGGGTAATTCACCCCTCCACTTT. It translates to CAWGLGTGGNSPLHF.

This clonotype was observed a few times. The CDR3 protein is CASSVEAGKSYGYTF. The CDR3 DNA sequence: TGTGCCAGCAGCGTAGAGGCGGGGAAGAGCTATGGCTACACCTTC. J is TRBJ1-2 and V is TRBV9; D uncertain. The V and J ends lost 0 bases and 4 bases respectively, with 13 bases between them. There are 15 residues in the CDR3. Germline assignment: CDR1 SGDLS and CDR2 YYNGEE.

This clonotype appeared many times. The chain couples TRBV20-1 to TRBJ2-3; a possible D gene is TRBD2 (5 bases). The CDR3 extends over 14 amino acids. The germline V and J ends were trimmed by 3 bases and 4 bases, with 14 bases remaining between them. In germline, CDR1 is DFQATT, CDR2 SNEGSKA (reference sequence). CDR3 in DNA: TGCAGTGCTAGCGGGTGGGAGAGGGCAGATACGCAGTATTTT. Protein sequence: CSASGWERADTQYF.

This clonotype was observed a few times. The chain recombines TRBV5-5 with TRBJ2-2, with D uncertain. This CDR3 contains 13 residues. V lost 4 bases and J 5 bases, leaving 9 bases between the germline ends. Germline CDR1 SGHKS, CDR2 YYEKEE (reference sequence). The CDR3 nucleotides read TGTGCCAGCAGCCCGAGGCCAACCGGGGAGCTGTTTTTT. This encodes CASSPRPTGELFF.

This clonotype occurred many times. CDR3 residues: CASSYYLVFQWHEQYF. The CDR3 nucleotides read TGTGCCAGCAGTTACTATCTAGTCTTTCAGTGGCACGAGCAGTACTTC. V gene TRBV6-5 combines with J gene TRBJ2-7, with no clear D. With 1 base removed from V and 5 bases from J, the gap between germline ends came to 18 bases. The CDR3 covers 16 residues. From germline, CDR1 is MNHEY and CDR2 SVGAGI.

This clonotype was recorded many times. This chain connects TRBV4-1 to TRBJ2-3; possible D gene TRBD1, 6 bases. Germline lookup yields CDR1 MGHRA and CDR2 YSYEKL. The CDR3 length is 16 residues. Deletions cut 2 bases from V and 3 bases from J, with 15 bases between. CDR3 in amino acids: CASSQLQTGTTDTQYF. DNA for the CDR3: TGCGCCAGCAGCCAACTCCAGACAGGAACAACAGATACGCAGTATTTT.

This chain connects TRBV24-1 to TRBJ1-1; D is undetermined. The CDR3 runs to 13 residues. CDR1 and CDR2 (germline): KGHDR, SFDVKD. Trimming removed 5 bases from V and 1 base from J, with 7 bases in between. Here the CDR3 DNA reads TGTGCCACCAGTGTTCCAGGGAACACTGAAGCTTTCTTT. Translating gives CATSVPGNTEAFF.

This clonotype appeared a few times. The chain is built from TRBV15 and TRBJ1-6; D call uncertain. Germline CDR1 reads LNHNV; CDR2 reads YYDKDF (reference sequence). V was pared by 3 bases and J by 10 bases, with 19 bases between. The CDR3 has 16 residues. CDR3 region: CATSSNRALPVSPLHF. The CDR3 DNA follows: TGTGCCACCAGCAGCAACCGGGCCCTGCCGGTGTCACCCCTCCACTTT.

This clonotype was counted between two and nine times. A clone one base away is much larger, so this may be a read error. The CDR3 here is CNAPGWRGSYEQYF. The CDR3 region has the DNA TGCAATGCCCCGGGGTGGCGGGGGTCCTACGAGCAGTACTTC. This chain uses TRBV20-1 with TRBJ2-7; TRBD2 aligns across 7 bases. The germline V gene encodes CDR1 DFQATT and CDR2 SNEGSKA (reference sequence). This CDR3 has 14 amino acids.

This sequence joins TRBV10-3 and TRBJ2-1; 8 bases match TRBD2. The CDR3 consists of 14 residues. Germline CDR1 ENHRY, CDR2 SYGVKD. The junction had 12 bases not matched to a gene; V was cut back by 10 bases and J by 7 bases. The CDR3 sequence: CATAEAGDRNEQFF. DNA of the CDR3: TGTGCCACAGCAGAAGCGGGAGATCGGAATGAGCAGTTCTTC.

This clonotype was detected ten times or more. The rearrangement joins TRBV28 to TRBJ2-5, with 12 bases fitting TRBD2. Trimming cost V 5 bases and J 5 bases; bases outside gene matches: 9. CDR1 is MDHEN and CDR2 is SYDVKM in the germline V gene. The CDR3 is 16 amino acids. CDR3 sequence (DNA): TGTGCCAGCAGTCCTCAGACTAGCGGGAGATGGGAGACCCAGTACTTC. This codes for CASSPQTSGRWETQYF. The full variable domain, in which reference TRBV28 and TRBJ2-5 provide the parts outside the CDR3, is DVKVTQSSRYLVKRTGEKVFLECVQDMDHENMFWYRQDPGLGLRLIYFSYDVKMKEKGDIPEGYSVSREKKERFSLILESASTNQTSMYLCASSPQTSGRWETQYFGPGTRLLVL.

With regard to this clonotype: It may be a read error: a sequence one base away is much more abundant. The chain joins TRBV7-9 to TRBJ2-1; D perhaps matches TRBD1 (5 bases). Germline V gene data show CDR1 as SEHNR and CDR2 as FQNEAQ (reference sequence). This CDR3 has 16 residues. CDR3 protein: CASSSQGVVHYNAQFF. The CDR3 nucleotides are TGTGCCAGCAGCTCCCAAGGGGTGGTCCACTACAATGCGCAGTTCTTC.

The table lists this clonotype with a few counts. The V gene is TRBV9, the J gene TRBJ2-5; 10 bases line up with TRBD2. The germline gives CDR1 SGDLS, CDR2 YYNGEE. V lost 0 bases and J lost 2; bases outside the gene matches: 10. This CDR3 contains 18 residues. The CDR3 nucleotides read TGTGCCAGCAGCGTAGCGGTGGGAGGACTAGCGGATCAAGAGACCCAGTACTTC. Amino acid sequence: CASSVAVGGLADQETQYF.

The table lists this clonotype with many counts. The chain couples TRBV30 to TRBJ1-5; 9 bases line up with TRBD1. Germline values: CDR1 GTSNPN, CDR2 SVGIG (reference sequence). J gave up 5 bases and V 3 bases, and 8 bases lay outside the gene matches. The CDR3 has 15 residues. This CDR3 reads CAWSLQGAIYQPQHF. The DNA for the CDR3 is TGTGCCTGGAGCCTACAGGGGGCCATCTATCAGCCCCAGCATTTT.

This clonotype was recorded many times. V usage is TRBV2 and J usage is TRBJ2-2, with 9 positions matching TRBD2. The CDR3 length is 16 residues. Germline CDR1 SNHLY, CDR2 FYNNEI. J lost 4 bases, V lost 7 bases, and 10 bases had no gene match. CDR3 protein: CASMISGSKSTGELFF. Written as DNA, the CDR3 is TGTGCCAGCATGATTAGCGGGAGTAAGAGCACCGGGGAGCTGTTTTTT. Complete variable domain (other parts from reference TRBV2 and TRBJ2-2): EPEVTQTPSHQVTQMGQEVILRCVPISNHLYFYWYRQILGQKVEFLVSFYNNEISEKSEIFDDQFSVERPDGSNFTLKIRSTKLEDSAMYFCASMISGSKSTGELFFGEGSRLTVL.

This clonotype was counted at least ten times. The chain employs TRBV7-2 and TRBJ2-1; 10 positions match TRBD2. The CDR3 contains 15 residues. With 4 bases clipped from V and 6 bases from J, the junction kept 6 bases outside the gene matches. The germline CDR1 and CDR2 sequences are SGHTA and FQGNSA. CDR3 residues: CASSWLAGDFNEQFF. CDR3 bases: TGTGCCAGCAGCTGGCTAGCGGGAGACTTCAATGAGCAGTTCTTC.